What follows describes a single T cell receptor (beta chain). Clones were read by immunoSEQ multiplex PCR, and TCRdb kept only the in-frame ones, dropping some. The sample has about 350,000 clones; 86% are singletons. The entry originates in a study of blood T cell repertoires in COVID-19. Study-wide context: Italy, Spain and the United States were the sources of the convalescent and acute COVID-19 samples.

The clonotype originates from a woman aged 60-70 years with COVID-19, enrolled during active disease. The specimen sequenced was peripheral blood.

The CDR3 spells CASSLGTGEPEAFF. CDR3 coding DNA: TGTGCCAGCAGCCTGGGGACAGGGGAACCTGAAGCTTTCTTT. The chain couples TRBV9 to TRBJ1-1; 10 bases line up with TRBD1. CDR3 length: 14 amino acids. V lost 4 bases to trimming and J lost 6 bases; unmatched junction nucleotides: 6. The germline CDR1 and CDR2 sequences are SGDLS and YYNGEE. Based on the CDR3 plus reference TRBV9 and TRBJ1-1, the full variable domain is DSGVTQTPKHLITATGQRVTLRCSPRSGDLSVYWYQQSLDQGLQFLIQYYNGEERAKGNILERFSAQQFPDLHSELNLSSLELGDSALYFCASSLGTGEPEAFFGQGTRLTVV.